Presented here are 5 T cell receptor beta chains from one specimen sequenced in a study of blood T cell repertoires in COVID-19. Using immunoSEQ multiplex PCR, the repertoire was profiled, and TCRdb retains in-frame clones only, with some absent. The sample has about 360,000 clones, approximately 86% seen once. The source material was peripheral blood. These receptors were collected from a human donor in a cohort sampled during active COVID-19.

The chain recombines TRBV7-3 with TRBJ1-2; D is perhaps TRBD1 (6 bases). Germline values: CDR1 SGHTA, CDR2 FQGTGA. Between the trimmed V and J ends, which lost 5 bases and 2 bases, there was a span of 30 bases. The CDR3 is 20 residues long. The CDR3, as DNA: TGTGCCAGCAGCCCCTGGGGGAGGGGGGGTCGGCAGGGAAACAACTATGGCTACACCTTC. This codes for CASSPWGRGGRQGNNYGYTF.

The chain uses TRBV30 and TRBJ1-6; TRBD1 aligns across 8 bases. The trim removed 4 bases at V and 3 bases at J, leaving 11 bases unmatched. This CDR3 has 17 amino acids. Germline V gene sequence: CDR1 GTSNPN, CDR2 SVGIG (reference sequence). DNA of the CDR3: TGTGCCTGGAAAGGGGACAGGAGGTCCCTCTATAATTCACCCCTCCACTTT. Translation gives CAWKGDRRSLYNSPLHF. Variable domain in full (rest from reference TRBV30 and TRBJ1-6): SQTIHQWPATLVQPVGSPLSLECTVEGTSNPNLYWYRQAAGRGLQLLFYSVGIGQISSEVPQNLSASRPQDRQFILSSKKLLLSDSGFYLCAWKGDRRSLYNSPLHFGNGTRLTVT.

This clone was picked up one time. V usage is TRBV30 and J usage is TRBJ1-4; the D is unclear. Germline V CDR1 and CDR2: GTSNPN, SVGIG (reference sequence). The CDR3 is 12 residues long. V lost 3 bases to trimming and J lost 8 bases, with 10 bases between them. CDR3 amino acids: CAWSRGGEKLFF. CDR3 coding DNA: TGTGCCTGGAGCCGGGGTGGAGAAAAACTGTTTTTT. The whole variable domain, remainder taken from reference TRBV30 and TRBJ1-4, is SQTIHQWPATLVQPVGSPLSLECTVEGTSNPNLYWYRQAAGRGLQLLFYSVGIGQISSEVPQNLSASRPQDRQFILSSKKLLLSDSGFYLCAWSRGGEKLFFGSGTQLSVL.

V and J are TRBV29-1 and TRBJ2-5; 8 nucleotides agree with TRBD1. The CDR3 contains 15 residues. The V gene end was trimmed by 6 bases and the J gene end by 1 base; junction bases not matched to a gene: 10. CDR1 is SQVTM and CDR2 is ANQGSEA in the germline V gene. Here the CDR3 DNA reads TGCAGCGTGACAGGCGGGCAGGGGGCCCAAGAGACCCAGTACTTC. It yields the protein CSVTGGQGAQETQYF.

The CDR3 reads CASSLSYNQPQHF. CDR3 DNA sequence: TGTGCCAGCAGTCTCTCCTACAATCAGCCCCAGCATTTT. J is TRBJ1-5 and V is TRBV12-3 or TRBV12-4; D unclear. Deletions cut 5 bases from V and 3 bases from J, with 8 bases between. This CDR3 region has 13 residues.